This TCR beta chain was retrieved from a study of blood T cell repertoires in COVID-19. Here immunoSEQ multiplex PCR was the method, and the copy in TCRdb shows in-frame clones only, minus some. The table has some 220,000 clones, roughly 80% seen once; the top ten hold approximately 1.3%. V was cut by 6 bases and J by 4 bases, with 7 bases left in between. The CDR3 is made up of 11 amino acids. The chain has TRBV12-3 or TRBV12-4 and TRBJ2-7, with D unresolved. The receptor's source is a woman aged 40 to 49 with acute COVID-19. Sequencing used PBMCs or T cells enriched from blood (not recorded which). The CDR3 reads CASRESYEQYF. The CDR3 DNA reads TGTGCCAGCAGAGAGAGTTACGAGCAGTACTTC.